Listed here are 12 T cell receptor beta chains from one sample, sequenced in a study of radiotherapy plus CTLA-4 blockade in lung cancer. Sequencing used immunoSEQ multiplex PCR; TCRdb keeps in-frame clones, though not all of them. This sample has about 32,000 clones, with over 70% found just once. Sequencing was performed on peripheral blood, taken from a patient treated with radiotherapy plus ipilimumab. These receptors came from a human donor with non-small cell lung cancer that progressed on radiotherapy plus ipilimumab.

In nucleotides, the CDR3 is TGTGCCAGCAGGCCTGGCGGAGGGGGCCCCTATGGCTACACCTTC. Amino acids: CASRPGGGGPYGYTF. The genes are TRBV28 and TRBJ1-2; TRBD1 agrees at 7 bases. The germline CDR1 and CDR2 sequences are MDHEN and SYDVKM. V shed 6 bases and J 4 bases; nucleotides not matched to a gene: 11. The CDR3 is 15 amino acids.

This clone has only one observation. The V and J genes are TRBV5-1 and TRBJ2-7; the D is unclear. Germline lookup yields CDR1 SGHRS and CDR2 YFSETQ. This CDR3 has 14 amino acids. V lost 0 bases to trimming and J lost 0 bases, with 7 bases between them. The CDR3 sequence is CASSLEVYSYEQYF. The DNA for the CDR3 is TGCGCCAGCAGCTTGGAAGTCTACTCCTACGAGCAGTACTTC. The entire variable domain, with the rest obtained from reference TRBV5-1 and TRBJ2-7, is as follows: KAGVTQTPRYLIKTRGQQVTLSCSPISGHRSVSWYQQTPGQGLQFLFEYFSETQRNKGNFPGRFSGRQFSNSRSEMNVSTLELGDSALYLCASSLEVYSYEQYFGPGTRLTVT.

V gene TRBV19 combines with J gene TRBJ2-7; D unclear. The V gene lost 7 bases and the J gene lost 0 bases, with 16 bases spanning the gap. The CDR3 spans 15 residues. Per the germline V gene, CDR1 is LNHDA and CDR2 is SQIVND (reference sequence). CDR3 sequence (DNA): TGTGCCAGTAACTCGGGCGCCACAAGCTCCTACGAGCAGTACTTC. It codes for CASNSGATSSYEQYF.

The J gene is TRBJ2-4, the V gene TRBV19; D tentatively reads TRBD1 or TRBD2 (7 bases each). Germline values: CDR1 LNHDA, CDR2 SQIVND (reference sequence). V lost 3 bases and J 2 bases, leaving 14 bases between the germline ends. This CDR3 spans 16 amino acids. The CDR3: CASSMGGGWSKNIQYF. The CDR3 bases are TGTGCCAGTAGTATGGGAGGGGGCTGGTCCAAAAACATTCAGTACTTC. The full variable domain, with the rest looked up from reference TRBV19 and TRBJ2-4, is DGGITQSPKYLFRKEGQNVTLSCEQNLNHDAMYWYRQDPGQGLRLIYYSQIVNDFQKGDIAEGYSVSREKKESFPLTVTSAQKNPTAFYLCASSMGGGWSKNIQYFGAGTRLSVL.

A single count supports this clone. The CDR3 reads CSVEGGVGTDTQYF. The CDR3 DNA reads TGCAGCGTTGAGGGAGGGGTTGGCACAGATACGCAGTATTTT. This rearrangement joins TRBV29-1 to TRBJ2-3; 7 nucleotides align to TRBD2. Per the germline V gene, CDR1 is SQVTM and CDR2 is ANQGSEA. The J segment lost 1 base and the V segment lost 3 bases, leaving 4 bases of the junction unmatched. The CDR3 has 14 residues.

The gene calls are TRBV29-1 and TRBJ2-3; D gene uncertain. Per the germline V gene, CDR1 is SQVTM and CDR2 is ANQGSEA. The CDR3 contains 10 residues. The V and J ends lost 4 bases and 5 bases respectively, with 4 bases between them. The CDR3 spells CSVGIDTQYF. CDR3 coding DNA: TGCAGCGTTGGGATAGATACGCAGTATTTT.

J is TRBJ2-7 and V is TRBV20-1; D gene unclear. The CDR3 has 11 amino acids. The V gene's germline CDR1 is DFQATT and CDR2 SNEGSKA (reference sequence). V lost 6 bases, J lost 1 base, and 7 bases lay in between. CDR3 region: CSALKSYEQYF. The CDR3 DNA sequence: TGCAGTGCCCTTAAGTCCTACGAGCAGTACTTC.

On this clone itself: Other DNA sequences in the same sample also yield this CDR3. This chain joins TRBV9 and TRBJ2-1, with D possibly TRBD2 on 6 matching bases. V shed 0 bases and J shed 0 bases, with 10 bases lying between them. Per the germline V gene, CDR1 is SGDLS and CDR2 is YYNGEE. This CDR3 spans 16 amino acids. The CDR3 protein is CASSVGGDPSYNEQFF. For the CDR3, the DNA is TGTGCCAGCAGCGTAGGGGGGGATCCCTCCTACAATGAGCAGTTCTTC.

V usage is TRBV11-1 and J usage is TRBJ2-1; D not resolved. CDR1 is SGHAT, CDR2 FQDESV, per germline (reference sequence). This CDR3 spans 16 amino acids. V dropped 0 bases and J dropped 0 bases, with 9 bases sitting between them. CDR3 region: CASSLAAWSSYNEQFF. CDR3 sequence (DNA): TGTGCCAGCAGCTTAGCAGCTTGGAGCTCCTACAATGAGCAGTTCTTC.

Within the sample, this clone is medium-sized. The rearrangement joins TRBV28 to TRBJ1-4; D is unresolved. There are 12 residues in the CDR3. V was shortened by 6 bases and J by 5 bases, with 7 bases between the two germline ends. Per germline, CDR1 MDHEN and CDR2 SYDVKM. CDR3: CASRLENEKLFF. The DNA for the CDR3 is TGTGCCAGCAGGTTGGAAAATGAAAAACTGTTTTTT.

In its sample, this clone was seen a few times. The chain combines TRBV9 with TRBJ2-1; TRBD1 matches 9 bases. The CDR3 is made up of 15 amino acids. The V and J ends lost 2 bases and 4 bases, in that order; junction bases with no gene match: 4. Germline V lookup: CDR1 SGDLS, CDR2 YYNGEE. CDR3 protein: CASSVTGTGYNEQFF. The CDR3 DNA reads TGTGCCAGCAGCGTTACCGGGACAGGGTACAATGAGCAGTTCTTC.

The chain recombines TRBV4-3 with TRBJ2-7; the D gene is possibly TRBD1 (5 bases). Germline-derived CDR1 and CDR2 are LGHNA and YSLEER. The CDR3 length is 15 residues. V lost 1 base to trimming and J lost 2 bases, with 12 bases between them. This chain's CDR3 is CASSQATGLTYEQYF. In DNA form, the CDR3 reads TGCGCCAGCAGCCAAGCAACAGGCTTAACCTACGAGCAGTACTTC.